The source of this TCR beta chain is a study of blood T cell repertoires in COVID-19 (dated by TCRdb to the early 2020s). Study-wide context: The collaborator samples originated in the United States, Italy and Spain and spanned the acute and convalescent phases of COVID-19. Samples were obtained from the ongoing ImmuneRACE study (first 160 participants) and from roughly 1,300 subjects provided by 6 global collaborators. The prospective study material was composed of cDNA or gDNA derived from T cells, B-cell-depleted T cells, or PBMCs. A de-identified subject ID, COVID-19 status, age in years and sex were almost always included in the sample metadata. Where available, HLA class I and class II types were obtained from metadata supplied by the sample provider rather than from assay-based typing. Subjects who had been exposed to COVID-19, were actively infected with it, or had recovered from it provided the deeply sampled blood TCRbeta repertoires that made up the dataset. The repertoires were released in a freely available public database intended as a resource for research on the immune response to SARS-CoV-2.

Here is what the overall study found, with its caveats: The amount of clinical and demographic metadata varied by source and participant and was provided uncurated.

TCRbeta CDR3 regions were amplified from genomic DNA by means of the immunoSEQ Assay, a bias-controlled multiplex PCR. The study's own analysis went as follows. Within the assay, amplification of reference gene primers was used to estimate how many nucleated cells each sample contained. Sequence reads were collapsed and filtered to measure the absolute abundance of every unique TCRbeta CDR3 rearrangement. For each sample, productive Simpson clonality was calculated as the square root of Simpson's diversity index across productive rearrangements. TCRdb's version of the immuneACCESS table is confined to in-frame rearrangements and falls short of the full clone set. An unresolved V gene accounts for under half of the shortfall where checked; the remainder is of unknown origin. V, J and clone size derive from that table, while D and trimming were established from the DNA sequence. The sample table contains a few hundred thousand clones; only one count was recorded for roughly four fifths of them. Of the sample, under 1.2% is held by the ten largest clones.

This clone has a handful of counts. Its antigen remains undetermined. Base qualities are not recorded, but no much larger clone differs from it by a single base. The germline V gene (reference sequence) supplies CDR1 GTSNPN and CDR2 SVGIG. The CDR3 spans 11 residues, from the cysteine through the phenylalanine. Only the CDR3 DNA stays, 33 bases, in frame from base 1. The V end loses 5 bases and the J end loses 11 bases, and a stretch of 13 bases separates them. Each collaborating institution followed its own protocols to collect whole blood in K2EDTA tubes. For TCRbeta analysis, collaborator samples were shipped as frozen whole blood, as isolated PBMCs, or as DNA extracted from either sample type.

This receptor was obtained from a human donor with acute or convalescent COVID-19. The donor label of this sample is uncertain. The rearranged chain carries TRBV30 and TRBJ2-1, and the D gene may be TRBD2, 5 bases matching. What was sequenced was peripheral blood. The bases are TGTGCCTGGGAGAAAGAGGGCAAGCAGTTCTTC. Its amino acids are CAWEKEGKQFF.